Below, one T cell receptor (beta chain) is given with its context. Its binding antigen is unknown. No base qualities exist here, and no much larger clone lies one base off it. This record belongs to a study of yellow fever vaccine responses in identical twins (dated by TCRdb to 2017 to 2018). Study-wide context: In identical twins, the study followed T cell clones that responded to the vaccine with precision. The study at large found these results: The authors reported that the T cell response to vaccination in identical twins appeared partly convergent and partly personalized.

Libraries were prepared through RT-PCR. TCRdb lists the instrument as Illumina HiSeq 2500. TCRdb applied fastp at Q25 and MiXCR to the public reads, then kept only in-frame beta chains. Each CDR3 protein appears once, grouped with its most common genes and DNA. The sample table contains around 33,000 distinct CDR3 sequences; only one count was recorded for 45% to 65% of them. The leading ten clones occupy over 3.5% of the sample. Sequences PRHDT (CDR1) and FYEKMQ (CDR2) are obtained from the germline V gene (reference sequence). Inclusive of the bounding cysteine and phenylalanine, the CDR3 is 12 residues long. Only the CDR3 portion is preserved as DNA: 36 bases, with reading frame beginning at the first base. V and J are truncated by 5 bases and 5 bases respectively, leaving an intervening sequence of 9 bases.

This material consisted of T cells from blood (PBMCs), unsorted or a sorted subset (not recorded which), taken before or after yellow fever vaccination (not recorded which). This receptor was obtained from a woman aged 18-29 years who received the yellow fever vaccine. Donor details come from another sample of the same person, matched by shared clones. The sequence is built from TRBV13 and TRBJ1-1, with no reliable assignment of the D segment. This receptor has the CDR3 CASSATRTEAFF. The DNA sequence is given as TGTGCCAGCAGCGCCACAAGGACTGAAGCTTTCTTT.